This record concerns one T cell receptor beta chain sequence. Produced via immunoSEQ multiplex PCR; TCRdb's table is partial and in-frame only. The sample lists around 70,000 clones; 80% were seen once. The data stem from a study of blood T cell repertoires in COVID-19. Germline CDR1 is LGHNA and CDR2 is YSLEER. Trimming at V came to 0 bases and at J to 0 bases, leaving 3 bases not matched to a gene. CDR3 length: 19 residues. Sequencing was carried out using peripheral blood. This rearrangement joins TRBV4-3 to TRBJ2-1; 15 bases are a match to TRBD2. The clonotype was recovered from a human donor in a cohort sampled during active COVID-19. CDR3 amino acids: CASSQDGTSGGHSYNEQFF. The CDR3, as DNA: TGCGCCAGCAGCCAAGATGGGACTAGCGGGGGGCACTCCTACAATGAGCAGTTCTTC.